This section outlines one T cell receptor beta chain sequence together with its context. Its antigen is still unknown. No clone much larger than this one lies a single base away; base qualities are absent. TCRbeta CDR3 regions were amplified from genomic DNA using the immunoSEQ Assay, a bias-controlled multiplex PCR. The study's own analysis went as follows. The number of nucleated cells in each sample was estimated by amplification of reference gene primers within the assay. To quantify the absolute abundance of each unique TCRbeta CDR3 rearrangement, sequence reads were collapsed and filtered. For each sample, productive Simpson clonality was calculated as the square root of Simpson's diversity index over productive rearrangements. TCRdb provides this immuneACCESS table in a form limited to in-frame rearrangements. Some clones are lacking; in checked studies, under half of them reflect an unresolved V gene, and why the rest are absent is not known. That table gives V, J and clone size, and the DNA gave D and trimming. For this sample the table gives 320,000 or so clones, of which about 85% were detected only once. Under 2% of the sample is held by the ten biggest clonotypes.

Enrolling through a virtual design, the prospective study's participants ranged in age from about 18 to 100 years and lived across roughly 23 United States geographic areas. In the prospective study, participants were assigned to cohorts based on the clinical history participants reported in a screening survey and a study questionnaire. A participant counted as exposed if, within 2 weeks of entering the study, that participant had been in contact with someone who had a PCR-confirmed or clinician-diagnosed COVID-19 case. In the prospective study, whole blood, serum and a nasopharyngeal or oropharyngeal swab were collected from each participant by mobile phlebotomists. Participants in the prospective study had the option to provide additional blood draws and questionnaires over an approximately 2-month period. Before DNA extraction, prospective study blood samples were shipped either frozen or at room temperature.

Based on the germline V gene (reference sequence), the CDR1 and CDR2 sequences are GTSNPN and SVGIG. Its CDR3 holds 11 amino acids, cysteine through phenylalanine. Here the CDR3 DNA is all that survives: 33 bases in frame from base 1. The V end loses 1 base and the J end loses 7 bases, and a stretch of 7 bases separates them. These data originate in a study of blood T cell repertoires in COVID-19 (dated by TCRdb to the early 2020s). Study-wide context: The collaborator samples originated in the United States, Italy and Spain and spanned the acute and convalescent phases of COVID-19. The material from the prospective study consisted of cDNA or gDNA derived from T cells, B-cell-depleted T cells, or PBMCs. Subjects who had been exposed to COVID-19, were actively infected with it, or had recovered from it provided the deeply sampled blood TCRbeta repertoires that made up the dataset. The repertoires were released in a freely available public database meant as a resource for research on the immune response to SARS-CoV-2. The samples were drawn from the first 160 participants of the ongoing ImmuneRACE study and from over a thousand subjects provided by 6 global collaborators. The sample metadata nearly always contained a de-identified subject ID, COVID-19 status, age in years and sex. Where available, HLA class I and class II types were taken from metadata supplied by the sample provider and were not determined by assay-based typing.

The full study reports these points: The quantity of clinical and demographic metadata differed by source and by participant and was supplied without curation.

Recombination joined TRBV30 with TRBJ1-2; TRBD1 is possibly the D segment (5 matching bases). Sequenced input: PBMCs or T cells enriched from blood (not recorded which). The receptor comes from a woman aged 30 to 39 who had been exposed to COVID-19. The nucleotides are TGTGCCTGGAGTGGGGGCCGTGGCTACACCTTC. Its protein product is CAWSGGRGYTF.